This T cell receptor beta chain is from a study of T-cell reconstitution after alpha-beta-depleted transplantation in children (TCRdb year 2016). For the study in its entirety: The study quantitatively tracked T-cell immune reconstitution after TCRalphabeta/CD19-depleted allogeneic hematopoietic cell transplantation in children using TCR repertoire profiling. What the work shows at the level of the full study, not this receptor alone: Apparently early alphabetaT-cell count recovery about two months after transplant reportedly relied on only several hundred rapidly expanded clones derived from non-depleted graft cells. Over the following months the frequencies of hyperexpanded clones went down, and after one year T-cell counts and TCRbeta diversity were mostly credited to newly produced T cells. In some patients, the high TCRbeta diversity seen at day 60 was put down to recipient T cells and intrathymic progenitors that had survived conditioning.

In this sample, this clonotype turned up many times. It lacks a known antigen. Base qualities are not recorded, but no much larger clone differs from it by a single base. Library method: PCR. The instrument given in TCRdb is Illumina HiSeq 2500. TCR library preparation used molecular barcoding, with unique molecular identifiers applied to normalize quantification of the TCRbeta repertoire. The public reads were reprocessed in TCRdb via fastp at Q25 and MiXCR, keeping in-frame beta chains. Here each entry gathers all rows of one CDR3 protein and keeps the most common genes and DNA. The sample table shows 600,000 to 800,000 distinct CDR3 sequences, and around 13% are seen once. The ten largest clonotypes hold 0.65% to 0.9% of the sample. The treatment or condition label here, explained by the study, means: allogeneic hematopoietic cell transplantation with graft depleted of TCRalphabeta T cells and CD19 B cells. The children who served as transplant recipients had been given grafts of TCRalphabeta/CD19-depleted allogeneic hematopoietic cells.

CDR1 and CDR2, looked up from the germline V gene (reference sequence), are DFQATT and SNEGSKA. From its cysteine to its phenylalanine, the CDR3 spans 15 amino acids. The only DNA kept is the CDR3, 45 bases in frame from the first base. Ends trimmed: V by 6 bases, J by 1 base; bases unmatched to a gene: 8. The V and J segments used are TRBV20-1 and TRBJ2-3, and 9 bases in between align with TRBD2. This sequence was found in a girl aged 2-9 years with congenital amegakaryocytic thrombocytopenia, due to receive a stem cell transplant. This specimen consisted of PBMCs, obtained before TCRalphabeta/CD19-depleted stem cell transplant. In nucleotide form, the sequence is TGCAGTGCAACAACCTGGACTAGCGGCACAGATACGCAGTATTTT. It encodes CSATTWTSGTDTQYF.